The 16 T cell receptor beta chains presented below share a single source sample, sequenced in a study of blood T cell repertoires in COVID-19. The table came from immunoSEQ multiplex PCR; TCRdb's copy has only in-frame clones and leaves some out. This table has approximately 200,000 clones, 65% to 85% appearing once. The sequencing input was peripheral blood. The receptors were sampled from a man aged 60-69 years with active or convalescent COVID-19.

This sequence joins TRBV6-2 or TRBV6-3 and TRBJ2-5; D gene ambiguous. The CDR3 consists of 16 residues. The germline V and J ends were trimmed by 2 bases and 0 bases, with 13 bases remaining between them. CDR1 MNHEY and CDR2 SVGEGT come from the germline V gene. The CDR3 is CASSYVNYPYQETQYF. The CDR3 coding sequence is TGTGCCAGCAGTTACGTTAACTATCCGTACCAAGAGACCCAGTACTTC.

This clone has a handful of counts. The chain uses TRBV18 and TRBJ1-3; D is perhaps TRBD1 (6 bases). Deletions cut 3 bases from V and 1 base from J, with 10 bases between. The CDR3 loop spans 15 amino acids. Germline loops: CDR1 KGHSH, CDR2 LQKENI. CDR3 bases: TGTGCCAGCTCACCCCTGACAGGTTCTGGAAACACCATATATTTT. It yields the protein CASSPLTGSGNTIYF.

The CDR3 region is CASSPNGAVRKNTIYF. CDR3 nucleotide sequence: TGTGCCAGCAGCCCTAATGGGGCAGTCCGAAAAAACACCATATATTTT. J is TRBJ1-3 and V is TRBV4-2, with D maybe TRBD1 (5 bases). Between the trimmed V and J ends, which lost 4 bases and 6 bases, there was a span of 19 bases. CDR1 and CDR2 from the germline V gene are LGHNA and YNFKEQ. The CDR3 consists of 16 residues.

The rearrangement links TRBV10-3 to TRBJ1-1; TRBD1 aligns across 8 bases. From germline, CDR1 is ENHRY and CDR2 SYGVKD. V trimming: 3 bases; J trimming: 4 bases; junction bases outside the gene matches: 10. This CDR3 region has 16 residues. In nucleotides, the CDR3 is TGTGCCATCAGTGATGCCGCCGGGACAGGACTCACTGAAGCTTTCTTT. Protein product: CAISDAAGTGLTEAFF.

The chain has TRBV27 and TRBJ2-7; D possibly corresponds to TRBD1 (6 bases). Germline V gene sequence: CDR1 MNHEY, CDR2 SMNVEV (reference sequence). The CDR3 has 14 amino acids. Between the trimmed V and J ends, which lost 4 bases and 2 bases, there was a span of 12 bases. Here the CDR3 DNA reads TGTGCCAGCAGTTCCGGGACACCGGCCTACGAGCAGTACTTC. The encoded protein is CASSSGTPAYEQYF.

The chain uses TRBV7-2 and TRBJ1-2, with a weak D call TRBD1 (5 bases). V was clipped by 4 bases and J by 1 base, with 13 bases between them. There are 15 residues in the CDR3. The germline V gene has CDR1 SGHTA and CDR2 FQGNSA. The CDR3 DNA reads TGTGCCAGCAGCTCAGAGCAGGGTTTTAACTATGGCTACACCTTC. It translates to CASSSEQGFNYGYTF.

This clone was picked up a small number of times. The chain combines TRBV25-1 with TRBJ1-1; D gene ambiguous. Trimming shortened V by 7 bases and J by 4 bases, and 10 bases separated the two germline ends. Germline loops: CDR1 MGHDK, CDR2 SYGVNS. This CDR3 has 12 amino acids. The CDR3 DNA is TGTGCCAGCACCACGGGGTTCACTGAAGCTTTCTTT. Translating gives CASTTGFTEAFF.

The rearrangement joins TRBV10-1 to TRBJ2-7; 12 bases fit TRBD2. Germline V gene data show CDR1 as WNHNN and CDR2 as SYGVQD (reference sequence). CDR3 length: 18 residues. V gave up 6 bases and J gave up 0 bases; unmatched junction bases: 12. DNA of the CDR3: TGCGCCAGCAGAAGCCTCGGGACTAGCGGGTCGAGCTCCTACGAGCAGTACTTC. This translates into CASRSLGTSGSSSYEQYF.

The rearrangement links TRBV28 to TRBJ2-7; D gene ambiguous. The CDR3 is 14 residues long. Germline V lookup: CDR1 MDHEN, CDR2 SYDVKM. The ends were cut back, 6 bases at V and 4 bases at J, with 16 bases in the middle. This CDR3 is CASRLPGYTYEQYF. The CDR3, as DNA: TGTGCCAGCAGACTTCCAGGCTACACTTACGAGCAGTACTTC.

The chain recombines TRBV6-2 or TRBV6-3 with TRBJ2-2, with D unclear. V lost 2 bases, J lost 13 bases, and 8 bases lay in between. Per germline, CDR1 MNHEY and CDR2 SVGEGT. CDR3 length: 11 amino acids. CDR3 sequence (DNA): TGTGCCAGCAGTTACCGGTCGCGGCTGTTTTTT. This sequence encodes CASSYRSRLFF.

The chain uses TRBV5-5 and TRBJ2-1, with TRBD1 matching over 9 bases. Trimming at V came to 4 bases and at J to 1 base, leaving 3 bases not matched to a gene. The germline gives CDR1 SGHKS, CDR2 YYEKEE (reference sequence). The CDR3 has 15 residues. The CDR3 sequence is CASSRDRASYNEQFF. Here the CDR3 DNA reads TGTGCCAGCAGCCGGGACAGGGCTTCCTACAATGAGCAGTTCTTC.

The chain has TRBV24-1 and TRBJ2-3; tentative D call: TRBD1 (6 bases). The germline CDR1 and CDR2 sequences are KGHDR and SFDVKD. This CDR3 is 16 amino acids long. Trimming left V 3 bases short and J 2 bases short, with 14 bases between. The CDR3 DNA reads TGTGCCACCAGTGATGGGACAACCCGGGACACAGATACGCAGTATTTT. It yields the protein CATSDGTTRDTDTQYF.

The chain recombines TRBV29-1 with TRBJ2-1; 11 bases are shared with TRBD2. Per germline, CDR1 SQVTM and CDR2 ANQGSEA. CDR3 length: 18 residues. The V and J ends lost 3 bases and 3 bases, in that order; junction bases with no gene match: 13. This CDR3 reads CSVDPSSGGLAGYNEQFF. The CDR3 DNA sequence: TGCAGCGTTGATCCCTCTTCCGGAGGACTAGCGGGCTACAATGAGCAGTTCTTC.

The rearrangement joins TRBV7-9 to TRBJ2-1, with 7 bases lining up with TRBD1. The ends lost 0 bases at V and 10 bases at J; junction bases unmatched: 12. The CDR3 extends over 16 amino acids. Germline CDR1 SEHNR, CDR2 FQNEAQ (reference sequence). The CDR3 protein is CASSLAEGARGGEQFF. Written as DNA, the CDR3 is TGTGCCAGCAGCTTAGCTGAGGGGGCGAGGGGTGGCGAGCAGTTCTTC.

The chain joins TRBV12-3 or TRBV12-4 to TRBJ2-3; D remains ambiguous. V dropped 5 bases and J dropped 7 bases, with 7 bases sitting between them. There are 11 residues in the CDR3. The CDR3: CASSPQNTQYF. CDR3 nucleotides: TGTGCCAGCAGTCCCCAAAATACGCAGTATTTT.

CDR3: CASSVVREPNEKLFF. CDR3 in DNA: TGTGCCAGCAGTGTCGTCCGGGAGCCAAATGAAAAACTGTTTTTT. The rearrangement uses TRBV2 and TRBJ1-4; D is unclear. CDR3 length: 15 residues. Germline V lookup: CDR1 SNHLY, CDR2 FYNNEI. V was trimmed by 4 bases and J by 5 bases, leaving 14 bases between them.